This TCR beta chain is drawn from a study of blood T cell repertoires in COVID-19. On the study more broadly: From the United States, Italy and Spain came samples of acute and convalescent COVID-19. The analysed material was cDNA or gDNA that came from T cells, B-cell-depleted T cells, or PBMCs.

Germline lookup yields CDR1 SQVTM and CDR2 ANQGSEA. CDR3 length equals 12 residues. V was clipped by 5 bases and J by 6 bases; unmatched bases: 6. Study processing details: Reference gene primers were amplified, and this amplification served to estimate nucleated cell counts. Assay used: immunoSEQ multiplex PCR; TCRdb lists only in-frame clones, some missing. That table gives V, J and clone size, and the DNA gave D and trimming. The sample carries approximately 210,000 clones, approximately 80% recorded once. Sequences were obtained from peripheral blood. The rearrangement joins TRBV29-1 to TRBJ1-1; 7 bases align to TRBD1. The receptor's source is a man aged 25 to 40 with active or convalescent COVID-19. The CDR3 sequence: CSVFRQGAEAFF. The CDR3 region has the DNA TGCAGCGTTTTCCGGCAGGGGGCTGAAGCTTTCTTT.